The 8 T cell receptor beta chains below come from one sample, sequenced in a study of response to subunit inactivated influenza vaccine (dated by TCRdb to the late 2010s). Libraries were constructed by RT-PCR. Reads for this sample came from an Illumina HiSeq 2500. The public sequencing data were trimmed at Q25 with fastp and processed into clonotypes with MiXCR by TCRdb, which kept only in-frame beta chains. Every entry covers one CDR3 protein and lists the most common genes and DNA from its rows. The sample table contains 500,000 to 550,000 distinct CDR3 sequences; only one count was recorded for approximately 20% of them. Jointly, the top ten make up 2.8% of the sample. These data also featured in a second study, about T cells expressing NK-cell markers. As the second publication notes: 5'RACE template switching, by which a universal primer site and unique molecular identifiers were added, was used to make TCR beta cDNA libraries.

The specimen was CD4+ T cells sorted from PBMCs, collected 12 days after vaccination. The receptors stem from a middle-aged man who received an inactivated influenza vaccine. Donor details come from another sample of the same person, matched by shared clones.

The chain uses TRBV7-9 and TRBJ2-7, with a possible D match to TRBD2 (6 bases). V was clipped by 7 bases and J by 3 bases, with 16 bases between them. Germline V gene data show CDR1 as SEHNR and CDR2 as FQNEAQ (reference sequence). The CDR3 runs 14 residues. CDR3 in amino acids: CASTEGRGSYEQYF. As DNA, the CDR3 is TGTGCCAGCACTGAGGGACGGGGGAGCTACGAGCAGTACTTC. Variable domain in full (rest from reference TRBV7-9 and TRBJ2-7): DTGVSQNPRHKITKRGQNVTFRCDPISEHNRLYWYRQTLGQGPEFLTYFQNEAQLEKSRLLSDRFSAERPKGSFSTLEIQRTEQGDSAMYLCASTEGRGSYEQYFGPGTRLTVT.

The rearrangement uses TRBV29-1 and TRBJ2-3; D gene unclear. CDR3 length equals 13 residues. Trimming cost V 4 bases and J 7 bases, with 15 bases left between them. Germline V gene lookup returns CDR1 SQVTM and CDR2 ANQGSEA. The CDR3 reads CSVVGRLSNTQYF. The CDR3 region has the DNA TGCAGCGTTGTTGGACGCCTTTCGAATACGCAGTATTTT.

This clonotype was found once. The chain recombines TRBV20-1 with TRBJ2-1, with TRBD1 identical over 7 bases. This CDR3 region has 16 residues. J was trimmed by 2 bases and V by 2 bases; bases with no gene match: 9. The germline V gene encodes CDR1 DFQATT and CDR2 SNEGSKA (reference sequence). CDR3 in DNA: TGCAGTGCTAGACGACAGGGCCCGAAGACCTACAATGAGCAGTTCTTC. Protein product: CSARRQGPKTYNEQFF.

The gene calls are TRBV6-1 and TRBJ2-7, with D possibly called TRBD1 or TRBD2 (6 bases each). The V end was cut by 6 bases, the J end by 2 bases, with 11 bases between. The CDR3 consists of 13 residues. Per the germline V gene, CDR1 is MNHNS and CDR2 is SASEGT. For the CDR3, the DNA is TGTGCCAGCAGGGCGAGGGGGGCCTACGAGCAGTACTTC. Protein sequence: CASRARGAYEQYF.

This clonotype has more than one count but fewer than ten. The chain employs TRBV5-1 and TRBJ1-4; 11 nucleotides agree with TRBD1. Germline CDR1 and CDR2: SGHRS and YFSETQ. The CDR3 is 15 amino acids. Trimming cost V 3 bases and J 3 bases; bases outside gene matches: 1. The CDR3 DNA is TGCGCCAGCAGCTGGGGACAGGGGGCTAATGAAAAACTGTTTTTT. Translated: CASSWGQGANEKLFF.

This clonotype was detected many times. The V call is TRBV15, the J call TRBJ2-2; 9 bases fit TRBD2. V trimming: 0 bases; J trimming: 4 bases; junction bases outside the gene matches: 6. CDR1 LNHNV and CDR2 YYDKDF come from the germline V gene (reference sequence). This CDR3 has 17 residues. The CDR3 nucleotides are TGTGCCACCAGCAGAGAAATTACTAGCGGGTCCACCGGGGAGCTGTTTTTT. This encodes CATSREITSGSTGELFF.

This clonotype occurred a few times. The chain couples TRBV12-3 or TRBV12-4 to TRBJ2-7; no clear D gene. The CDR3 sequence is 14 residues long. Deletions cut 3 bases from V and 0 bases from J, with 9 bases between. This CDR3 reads CASSFGPDSYEQYF. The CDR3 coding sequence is TGTGCCAGCAGTTTCGGTCCAGACTCCTACGAGCAGTACTTC.

CDR3 nucleotide sequence: TGCAGCGTTGTTCAGGGAAGAAGGTCCTACAATGAGCAGTTCTTC. Translating gives CSVVQGRRSYNEQFF. This sequence joins TRBV29-1 and TRBJ2-1; perhaps TRBD1 as D (5 bases). The CDR3 extends over 15 amino acids. V was trimmed by 4 bases and J by 1 base, leaving 14 bases between them. Germline-derived CDR1 and CDR2 are SQVTM and ANQGSEA.